This record concerns one TCR beta chain sequence. The data originate from a study of blood T cell repertoires in COVID-19. Generated by immunoSEQ multiplex PCR, the TCRdb table keeps only in-frame clones and is missing some. Counted here are a few hundred thousand clones, 85% to 90% occurring once; the ten biggest clones make up more than 0.95%. V lost 5 bases and J lost 9; bases outside the gene matches: 7. CDR1 SEHNR and CDR2 FQNEAQ come from the germline V gene (reference sequence). There are 14 residues in the CDR3. The age range of participants was about 18 to 89 years, with residence in roughly 25 US areas. Recovered status in Cohort 3 required two negative PCRs, clearance, or symptom resolution.

The specimen was PBMCs or T cells enriched from blood (not recorded which). The TCR sequence derives from a man younger than 45 who had recovered from COVID-19. V usage is TRBV7-9 and J usage is TRBJ1-6; 7 bases fit TRBD1. Here the CDR3 reads CASSRRPGGSPLHF. The CDR3 DNA reads TGTGCCAGCAGCCGGAGGCCAGGGGGTTCACCCCTCCACTTT.